This TCR beta chain is from a study of cytomegalovirus exposure and HLA in healthy donors. Study-wide points: Analysis performed later showed TCR beta chains linked to HLA being more clonally expanded than equally common others. In an earlier analysis, about 87% or about 30%: the productive usage of most TCR beta V segments.

About this clone itself: What it recognizes is unknown.

The CDR3 runs 13 residues. V lost 6 bases and J lost 6, with 10 bases in between. CDR1 is SGHRS and CDR2 is YFSETQ in the germline V gene. Primers included in the PCR were 60 Vbeta and 13 Jbeta primers. Assay used: immunoSEQ multiplex PCR; TCRdb lists only in-frame clones, some missing. The sample comprises around 120,000 clones, 75% to 90% of which are singletons, and 7.5% to 9.5% rests with the top ten. Healthy individuals who donated bone marrow served as the donors. The sample consisted of PBMCs. V gene TRBV5-1 combines with J gene TRBJ1-6, with D perhaps TRBD1 (5 bases). The TCR sequence derives from a female donor in good health and CMV-seropositive. CDR3 sequence reads: CASKDIINSPLHF. CDR3 in DNA: TGCGCCAGCAAGGACATCATTAATTCACCCCTCCACTTT.